Each of the 14 T cell receptor beta chains below was sequenced from the same sample in a study of T cells in Graves' hyperthyroidism and ophthalmopathy. From RNA transcripts, TCR beta CDR3 regions were amplified. TCR CDR3 underwent first-round RT-PCR with the HTBI primer set. TCRdb itself ran the multiplex PCR reads through MiXCR, one entry per CDR3 protein. The table includes approximately 570,000 distinct CDR3 sequences, 15% to 20% detected once. Input material: blood. The receptors were sampled from a man aged 35 to 55 with Graves' ophthalmopathy.

This clonotype has a handful of counts. The gene calls are TRBV12-3 or TRBV12-4 and TRBJ1-1; perhaps TRBD1 as D (6 bases). CDR3 length: 15 residues. V lost 3 bases, J lost 5 bases, and 16 bases lay in between. The CDR3 is CASSFRVGAGTEAFF. The CDR3 nucleotides are TGTGCCAGCAGTTTCCGCGTGGGGGCGGGTACTGAAGCTTTCTTT.

This chain links TRBV12-5 with TRBJ1-6; a possible D gene is TRBD1 (6 bases). This CDR3 contains 17 residues. Trimming took off 6 bases at V and 0 bases at J, with 15 bases between the two ends. Germline-derived CDR1 and CDR2 are LGHNT and FRNRAP. The DNA for the CDR3 is TGTGCTAGTGGACCACGCAGGGGTAGCTCCTATAATTCACCCCTCCACTTT. It yields the protein CASGPRRGSSYNSPLHF. Full variable domain (rest looked up from reference TRBV12-5 and TRBJ1-6): DARVTQTPRHKVTEMGQEVTMRCQPILGHNTVFWYRQTMMQGLELLAYFRNRAPLDDSGMPKDRFSAEMPDATLATLKIQPSEPRDSAVYFCASGPRRGSSYNSPLHFGNGTRLTVT.

The chain couples TRBV5-1 to TRBJ2-2; 10 nucleotides agree with TRBD1. The CDR3 has 15 residues. V was clipped by 5 bases and J by 3 bases; unmatched bases: 4. Germline V gene sequence: CDR1 SGHRS, CDR2 YFSETQ. CDR3 region: CASRAGTGDTGELFF. CDR3 DNA: TGCGCCAGCAGAGCCGGGACAGGGGACACCGGGGAGCTGTTTTTT.

This clonotype was counted between two and nine times. This chain connects TRBV9 to TRBJ2-7; the D is unclear. The V gene's germline CDR1 is SGDLS and CDR2 YYNGEE. V gave up 0 bases and J gave up 0 bases, with 7 bases separating them. The CDR3 consists of 14 residues. CDR3 bases: TGTGCCAGCAGCGTAGGCCAGGACTCCTACGAGCAGTACTTC. Its protein is CASSVGQDSYEQYF.

As for this clonotype: This may arise from a read error, as a much more abundant clone is one base away. The genes are TRBV6-1 and TRBJ2-5; D gene ambiguous. CDR3 length: 12 residues. Germline lookup yields CDR1 MNHNS and CDR2 SASEGT. The CDR3 bases are TGTGCCAGCAGTGCCAACCAAGAGGCCCAGTACTTC. Protein sequence: CASSANQEAQYF.

This clonotype was recorded at least ten times. The chain carries TRBV28 and TRBJ2-1; 10 bases are a match to TRBD2. This CDR3 spans 15 amino acids. Germline loops: CDR1 MDHEN, CDR2 SYDVKM. The trim removed 6 bases at V and 6 bases at J, leaving 8 bases unmatched. CDR3 in DNA: TGTGCCAGCAGAAGAGCCGGGACTAGCGTCAATGAGCAGTTCTTC. This translates into CASRRAGTSVNEQFF.

This clonotype occurred a few times. This chain joins TRBV28 and TRBJ2-5; D is unresolved. V was shortened by 3 bases and J by 8 bases, with 16 bases between the two germline ends. The length of the CDR3 is 14 residues. Per germline, CDR1 MDHEN and CDR2 SYDVKM. The CDR3 DNA reads TGTGCCAGCAGTTTTGCCTCGACCCAGCTAACCCAGTACTTC. It specifies CASSFASTQLTQYF.

This clonotype was seen only a few times. The rearrangement links TRBV2 to TRBJ1-5, with a tentative D call TRBD1 (5 bases). Germline CDR1 SNHLY, CDR2 FYNNEI. The CDR3 length is 14 residues. V gave up 5 bases and J gave up 2 bases, with 10 bases separating them. The CDR3 spells CASSRGEGNQPQHF. For the CDR3, the DNA is TGTGCCAGCAGTCGAGGGGAAGGCAATCAGCCCCAGCATTTT.

The chain recombines TRBV6-5 with TRBJ2-5; D is unclear. The V gene's germline CDR1 is MNHEY and CDR2 SVGAGI. V lost 4 bases, J lost 1 base, and 13 bases lay in between. The CDR3 extends over 15 amino acids. This chain's CDR3 is CASSFRVGTQETQYF. CDR3 bases: TGTGCCAGCAGTTTCCGGGTCGGCACCCAAGAGACCCAGTACTTC.

This clonotype was seen at least ten times. This chain joins TRBV7-9 and TRBJ2-3, with D maybe TRBD1 (5 bases). CDR1 SEHNR and CDR2 FQNEAQ come from the germline V gene (reference sequence). V lost 4 bases, J lost 1 base, and 21 bases lay in between. The CDR3 is 18 residues long. DNA for the CDR3: TGTGCCAGCAGCTGGGAACCCGGTGGGGCAGGAGGCACAGATACGCAGTATTTT. Amino acid sequence: CASSWEPGGAGGTDTQYF.

The chain is built from TRBV20-1 and TRBJ2-6; D perhaps matches TRBD1 (7 bases). CDR3 length equals 15 residues. V dropped 6 bases and J dropped 4 bases, with 16 bases sitting between them. Germline V CDR1 and CDR2: DFQATT, SNEGSKA (reference sequence). The CDR3 is CSAAPGGIGANVLTF. As DNA, the CDR3 is TGCAGTGCGGCCCCAGGGGGGATCGGGGCCAACGTCCTGACTTTC.

This clonotype was detected ten times or more. The V and J genes are TRBV5-1 and TRBJ2-7; D not resolved. The V end lost 3 bases, the J end lost 1 base, and 17 bases lay between the germline ends. Per the germline V gene, CDR1 is SGHRS and CDR2 is YFSETQ. The CDR3 loop spans 16 amino acids. Here the CDR3 reads CASSSASPSWSYEQYF. CDR3 DNA sequence: TGCGCCAGCAGCTCCGCAAGCCCGTCATGGTCCTACGAGCAGTACTTC.

This rearrangement joins TRBV11-2 to TRBJ1-2; TRBD1 agrees at 11 bases. The CDR3 length is 17 residues. V lost 5 bases and J lost 2; bases outside the gene matches: 10. CDR1 and CDR2 from the germline V gene are SGHAT and FQNNGV. CDR3 sequence (DNA): TGTGCCAGCAGCCTAGTGGGACAGGGGGACCAAAACTATGGCTACACCTTC. It translates to CASSLVGQGDQNYGYTF.

This clonotype has a handful of counts. The chain couples TRBV7-9 to TRBJ1-2; tentatively, D is TRBD1 (6 bases). The CDR3 spans 15 residues. The V end lost 5 bases, the J end lost 5 bases, and 18 bases lay between the germline ends. Germline values: CDR1 SEHNR, CDR2 FQNEAQ (reference sequence). CDR3 sequence: CASSRQELGSYGYTF. In DNA form, the CDR3 reads TGTGCCAGCAGCCGACAGGAACTCGGCTCTTATGGCTACACCTTC.